The 21 T cell receptor beta chains in this list originate from one sample, sequenced in a study of blood T cell repertoires in COVID-19. Repertoires were generated with immunoSEQ multiplex PCR, while TCRdb's copy carries only in-frame clones and drops some. Here the sample spans 150,000 to 200,000 clones, roughly 90% being singletons. Sequencing input: PBMCs or T cells enriched from blood (not recorded which). These receptors were obtained from a woman under 30 who had recovered from COVID-19.

The gene calls are TRBV18 and TRBJ1-2; 7 nucleotides agree with TRBD1. The CDR3 extends over 15 amino acids. The V and J ends lost 2 bases and 8 bases, in that order; junction bases with no gene match: 11. Germline V CDR1 and CDR2: KGHSH, LQKENI. CDR3 in DNA: TGTGCCAGCTCACCAGTTGAAGAAAGGGGGCGCGGCTACACCTTC. The encoded protein is CASSPVEERGRGYTF.

The chain couples TRBV2 to TRBJ1-3; no firm D call. The V gene lost 9 bases and the J gene lost 0 bases, with 9 bases spanning the gap. Per germline, CDR1 SNHLY and CDR2 FYNNEI. The CDR3 extends over 13 amino acids. CDR3 protein: CARSPSSGNTIYF. The CDR3 DNA reads TGTGCCAGGAGTCCCAGCTCTGGAAACACCATATATTTT.

V usage is TRBV14 and J usage is TRBJ1-2; a possible D gene is TRBD1 (5 bases). V was clipped by 0 bases and J by 4 bases, with 9 bases between them. From germline, CDR1 is SGHDN and CDR2 FVKESK. The CDR3 totals 14 residues. CDR3 nucleotides: TGTGCCAGCAGCCAAGATGACAGATTCTATGGCTACACCTTC. Translating gives CASSQDDRFYGYTF.

The chain is built from TRBV18 and TRBJ2-7, with D maybe TRBD2 (6 bases). V shed 3 bases and J shed 2 bases, with 17 bases lying between them. The CDR3 runs 16 residues. Germline CDR1 reads KGHSH; CDR2 reads LQKENI. The CDR3 DNA follows: TGTGCCAGCTCACCTCTACGGAGGGACGTACCCTACGAGCAGTACTTC. This codes for CASSPLRRDVPYEQYF.

This clone was seen only once. This chain joins TRBV6-5 and TRBJ1-4, with 7 bases aligning to TRBD1. Germline V gives CDR1 MNHEY, CDR2 SVGAGI. Trimming cost V 5 bases and J 6 bases; bases outside gene matches: 6. The CDR3 is 14 amino acids. The CDR3 DNA reads as TGTGCCAGCAGTACTACAGGGGACGATGAAAAACTGTTTTTT. Translation: CASSTTGDDEKLFF.

The chain employs TRBV11-2 and TRBJ2-7; 7 positions match TRBD1. The germline CDR1 and CDR2 sequences are SGHAT and FQNNGV. V trimming: 3 bases; J trimming: 4 bases; junction bases outside the gene matches: 9. The CDR3 is 15 amino acids. The CDR3 sequence: CASSLTGTGFYEQYF. The CDR3 region has the DNA TGTGCCAGCAGCTTGACAGGGACGGGGTTTTACGAGCAGTACTTC.

The chain joins TRBV24-1 to TRBJ2-1, with 10 bases matching TRBD1. Unmatched junction bases numbered 4, after V lost 3 bases and J lost 3 bases. This CDR3 is 16 amino acids long. Germline CDR1 KGHDR, CDR2 SFDVKD. CDR3 sequence reads: CATSDRDRGGYNEQFF. The CDR3 coding sequence is TGTGCCACCAGTGATCGGGACAGGGGAGGCTACAATGAGCAGTTCTTC.

The genes are TRBV28 and TRBJ2-7; TRBD2 aligns across 8 bases. This CDR3 comprises 13 residues. V shed 5 bases and J 2 bases; nucleotides not matched to a gene: 2. Germline V gives CDR1 MDHEN, CDR2 SYDVKM. CDR3 DNA sequence: TGTGCCAGCAGTCGCGGGGGGCCCTACGAGCAGTACTTC. This codes for CASSRGGPYEQYF.

The chain recombines TRBV28 with TRBJ2-4, with 12 positions matching TRBD1. Germline lookup yields CDR1 MDHEN and CDR2 SYDVKM. The CDR3 contains 14 residues. Trimming cost V 3 bases and J 12 bases; bases outside gene matches: 6. Here the CDR3 DNA reads TGTGCCAGCAGTTTCCGGGGGACAGGGGGCGGTCAGTACTTC. It codes for CASSFRGTGGGQYF.

The gene calls are TRBV7-8 and TRBJ2-2, with no clear D. CDR3 length: 13 amino acids. Germline V gene data show CDR1 as SGHVS and CDR2 as FQNEAQ. V was shortened by 3 bases and J by 7 bases, with 9 bases between the two germline ends. Written as DNA, the CDR3 is TGTGCCAGCAGCTTCCGGGTAATCGGGGAGCTGTTTTTT. Translating it yields CASSFRVIGELFF.

This sequence joins TRBV6-2 or TRBV6-3 and TRBJ2-7, with D perhaps TRBD1 (5 bases). Trimming removed 0 bases at V and 2 bases at J, with 11 bases between. The CDR3 spans 15 residues. In germline, CDR1 is MNHEY, CDR2 SVGEGT. The CDR3 protein is CASSYSGNRPYEQYF. The CDR3 region has the DNA TGTGCCAGCAGTTACTCTGGTAACAGGCCCTACGAGCAGTACTTC.

This clone has a single count. The chain employs TRBV27 and TRBJ2-5; 16 nucleotides line up with TRBD2. The junction had 2 bases not matched to a gene; V was cut back by 5 bases and J by 2 bases. The CDR3 runs 16 residues. Germline lookup yields CDR1 MNHEY and CDR2 SMNVEV (reference sequence). Here the CDR3 reads CASSLGLAGGQETQYF. DNA of the CDR3: TGTGCCAGCAGTCTGGGACTAGCGGGAGGGCAAGAGACCCAGTACTTC.

A single count supports this clone. In nucleotides, the CDR3 is TGTGCCAGCAGTTGGTCCGGGACAGCTGCTAACTATGGCTACACCTTC. As protein: CASSWSGTAANYGYTF. The chain recombines TRBV25-1 with TRBJ1-2; the match to TRBD1 covers 7 bases. J gave up 0 bases and V 5 bases, and 9 bases lay outside the gene matches. Germline V gene data show CDR1 as MGHDK and CDR2 as SYGVNS. This CDR3 is 16 amino acids long.

DNA of the CDR3: TGTGCCAGCAGTTGGGGGGAGGTCTACGAGCAGTACTTC. Translating gives CASSWGEVYEQYF. The chain carries TRBV28 and TRBJ2-7; tentative D call: TRBD2 (6 bases). Trimming stripped 4 bases from V and 3 bases from J, with 10 bases between. CDR1 is MDHEN, CDR2 SYDVKM, per germline. The CDR3 has 13 residues. Complete variable domain (other parts from reference TRBV28 and TRBJ2-7): DVKVTQSSRYLVKRTGEKVFLECVQDMDHENMFWYRQDPGLGLRLIYFSYDVKMKEKGDIPEGYSVSREKKERFSLILESASTNQTSMYLCASSWGEVYEQYFGPGTRLTVT.

V usage is TRBV24-1 and J usage is TRBJ2-3; 7 bases are a match to TRBD2. The V gene's germline CDR1 is KGHDR and CDR2 SFDVKD. The CDR3 runs to 16 residues. V gave up 2 bases and J gave up 2 bases; unmatched junction bases: 6. The DNA of the CDR3 is TGTGCCACCAGTGATTCCAGCGGGGCACTCACAGATACGCAGTATTTT. Translating it yields CATSDSSGALTDTQYF.

The J gene is TRBJ2-7, the V gene TRBV7-8, with TRBD1 identical over 8 bases. The CDR3 runs to 13 residues. After removal of 6 bases from V and 7 bases from J, the junction contained 8 bases not matched to a gene. From germline, CDR1 is SGHVS and CDR2 FQNEAQ. This CDR3 is CASRRDRQGEQYF. The CDR3, as DNA: TGTGCCAGCAGACGGGATCGACAGGGGGAGCAGTACTTC. Complete variable domain (other parts from reference TRBV7-8 and TRBJ2-7): GAGVSQSPRYKVAKRGQDVALRCDPISGHVSLFWYQQALGQGPEFLTYFQNEAQLDKSGLPSDRFFAERPEGSVSTLKIQRTQQEDSAVYLCASRRDRQGEQYFGPGTRLTVT.

The chain employs TRBV7-8 and TRBJ1-2; 8 bases are a match to TRBD1. The CDR3 is 15 amino acids. Per germline, CDR1 SGHVS and CDR2 FQNEAQ. Trimming took 5 bases from V and 3 from J; bases not matched to a gene: 8. The CDR3 bases are TGTGCCAGCAGCAAGGACAGGGTTGGGGACTATGGCTACACCTTC. The encoded protein is CASSKDRVGDYGYTF. Complete variable domain (other parts from reference TRBV7-8 and TRBJ1-2): GAGVSQSPRYKVAKRGQDVALRCDPISGHVSLFWYQQALGQGPEFLTYFQNEAQLDKSGLPSDRFFAERPEGSVSTLKIQRTQQEDSAVYLCASSKDRVGDYGYTFGSGTRLTVV.

This clone was seen only once. The chain links TRBV4-3 to TRBJ2-2; 8 bases match TRBD1. Trimming cost V 1 base and J 2 bases; bases outside gene matches: 6. This CDR3 has 17 amino acids. CDR1 is LGHNA, CDR2 YSLEER, per germline. The CDR3 loop is CASSQGRTGLNTGELFF. In DNA form, the CDR3 reads TGCGCCAGCAGCCAAGGAAGGACAGGGTTAAACACCGGGGAGCTGTTTTTT.

V is TRBV5-1 and J is TRBJ2-7; a weak D match, TRBD1 (6 bases). Germline CDR1 and CDR2: SGHRS and YFSETQ. The CDR3 has 14 residues. Trimming pared 0 bases from V and 0 bases from J, leaving 7 bases between. CDR3 residues: CASSLAGDSYEQYF. CDR3 nucleotides: TGCGCCAGCAGCTTGGCAGGGGACTCCTACGAGCAGTACTTC.

This chain links TRBV7-9 with TRBJ2-7, with 7 bases identical to TRBD2. Germline values: CDR1 SEHNR, CDR2 FQNEAQ (reference sequence). The length of the CDR3 is 14 residues. V shed 5 bases and J 1 base; nucleotides not matched to a gene: 5. The CDR3 here is CASSPMRESYEQYF. The DNA for the CDR3 is TGTGCCAGCAGCCCCATGCGGGAGTCCTACGAGCAGTACTTC. The complete variable domain, with remaining parts taken from reference TRBV7-9 and TRBJ2-7, reads DTGVSQNPRHKITKRGQNVTFRCDPISEHNRLYWYRQTLGQGPEFLTYFQNEAQLEKSRLLSDRFSAERPKGSFSTLEIQRTEQGDSAMYLCASSPMRESYEQYFGPGTRLTVT.

The V call is TRBV25-1, the J call TRBJ2-3; D is unclear. The V end lost 6 bases, the J end lost 3 bases, and 10 bases lay between the germline ends. CDR3 size: 13 residues. CDR1 is MGHDK, CDR2 SYGVNS, per germline. CDR3 amino acids: CASRVPGTDTQYF. Written as DNA, the CDR3 is TGTGCCAGCAGGGTACCCGGGACAGATACGCAGTATTTT. The complete variable domain, with remaining parts taken from reference TRBV25-1 and TRBJ2-3, reads EADIYQTPRYLVIGTGKKITLECSQTMGHDKMYWYQQDPGMELHLIHYSYGVNSTEKGDLSSESTVSRIRTEHFPLTLESARPSHTSQYLCASRVPGTDTQYFGPGTRLTVL.